This TCR beta chain was documented in a study of blood T cells in healthy people across ages. Combining a sample-barcoded 5' primer with a J-beta primer mix, a second PCR ran for roughly 7 to 12 cycles. TCRdb itself ran the 5' RACE reads through MiXCR, one entry per CDR3 protein. The profile shows 1.5 million to 2 million distinct CDR3 sequences, roughly 32% of them singletons. Comments on this clonotype: What it binds is unknown.

The CDR3 extends over 13 amino acids. V dropped 6 bases and J dropped 12 bases, with 20 bases sitting between them. Study observations and caveats: As age increased, TCR beta diversity per million T cells fell in a roughly linear fashion. Naive CD4+ cells and diversity were both higher in long-lived donors than in aged donors. One million T cells yielded diversity estimates that were considered underestimates.

Donors were healthy Caucasian individuals from Russia aged about 6 to 95. The clonotype comes from a woman in her twenties or thirties in good health. The rearrangement uses TRBV12-3 or TRBV12-4 and TRBJ1-2; D remains unclear. Sequences were obtained from blood. The chain's CDR3 is CASSPRRDILDTF. Written as DNA, the CDR3 is TGTGCCAGCAGCCCAAGAAGAGACATCCTAGACACCTTC.